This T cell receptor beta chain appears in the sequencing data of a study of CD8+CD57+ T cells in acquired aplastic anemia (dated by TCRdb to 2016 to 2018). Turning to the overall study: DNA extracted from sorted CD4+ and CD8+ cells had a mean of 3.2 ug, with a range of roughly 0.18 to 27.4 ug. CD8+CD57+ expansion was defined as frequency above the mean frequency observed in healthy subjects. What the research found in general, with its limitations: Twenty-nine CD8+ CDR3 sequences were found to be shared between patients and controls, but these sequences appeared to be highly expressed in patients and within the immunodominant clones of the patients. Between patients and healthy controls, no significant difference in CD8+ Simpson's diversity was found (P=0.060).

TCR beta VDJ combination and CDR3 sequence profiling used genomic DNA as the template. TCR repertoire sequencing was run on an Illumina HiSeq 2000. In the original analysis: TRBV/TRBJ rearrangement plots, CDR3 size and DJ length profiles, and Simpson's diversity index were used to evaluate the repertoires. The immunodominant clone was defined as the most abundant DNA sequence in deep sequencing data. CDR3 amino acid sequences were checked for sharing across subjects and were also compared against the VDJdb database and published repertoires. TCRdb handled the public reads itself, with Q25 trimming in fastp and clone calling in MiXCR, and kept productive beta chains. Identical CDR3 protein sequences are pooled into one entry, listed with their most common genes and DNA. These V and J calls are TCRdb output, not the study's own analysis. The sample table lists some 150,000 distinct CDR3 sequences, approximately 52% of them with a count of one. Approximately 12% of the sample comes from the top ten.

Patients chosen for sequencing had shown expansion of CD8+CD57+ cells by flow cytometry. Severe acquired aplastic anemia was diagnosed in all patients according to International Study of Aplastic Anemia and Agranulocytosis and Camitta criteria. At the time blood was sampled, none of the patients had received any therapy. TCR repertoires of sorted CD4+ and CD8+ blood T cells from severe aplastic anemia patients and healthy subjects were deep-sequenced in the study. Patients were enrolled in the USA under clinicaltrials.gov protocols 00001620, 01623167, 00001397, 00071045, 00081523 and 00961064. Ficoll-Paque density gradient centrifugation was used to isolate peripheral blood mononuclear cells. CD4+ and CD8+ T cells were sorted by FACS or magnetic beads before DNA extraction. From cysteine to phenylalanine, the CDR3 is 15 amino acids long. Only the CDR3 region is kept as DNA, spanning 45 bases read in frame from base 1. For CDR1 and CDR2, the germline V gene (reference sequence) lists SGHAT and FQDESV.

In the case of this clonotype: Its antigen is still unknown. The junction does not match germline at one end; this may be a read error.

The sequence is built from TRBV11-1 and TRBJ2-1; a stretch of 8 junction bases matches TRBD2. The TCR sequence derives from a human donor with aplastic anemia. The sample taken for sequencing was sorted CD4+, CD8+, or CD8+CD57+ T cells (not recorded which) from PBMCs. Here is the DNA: TGTGCCAGCGGCTTAGGAGCGGGAGTGCACAATGAGCAGTTCTTC. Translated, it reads CASGLGAGVHNEQFF.